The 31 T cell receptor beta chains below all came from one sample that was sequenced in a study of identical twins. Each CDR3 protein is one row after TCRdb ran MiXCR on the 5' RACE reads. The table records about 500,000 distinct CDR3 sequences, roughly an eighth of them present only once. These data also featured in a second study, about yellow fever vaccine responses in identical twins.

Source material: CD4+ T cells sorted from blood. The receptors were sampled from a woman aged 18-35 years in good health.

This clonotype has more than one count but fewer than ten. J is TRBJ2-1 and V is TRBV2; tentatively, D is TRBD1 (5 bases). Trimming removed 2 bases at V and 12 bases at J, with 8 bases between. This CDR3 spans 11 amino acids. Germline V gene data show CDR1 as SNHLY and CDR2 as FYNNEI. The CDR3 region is CASSENRRQFF. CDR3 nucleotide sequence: TGTGCCAGCAGTGAAAACAGGAGGCAGTTCTTC.

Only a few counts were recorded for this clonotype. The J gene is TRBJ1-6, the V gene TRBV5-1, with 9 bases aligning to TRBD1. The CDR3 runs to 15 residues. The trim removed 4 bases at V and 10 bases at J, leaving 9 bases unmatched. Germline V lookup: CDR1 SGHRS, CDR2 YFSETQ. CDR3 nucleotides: TGCGCCAGCAGCCCGGACGGGACAGGGAACTCACCCCTCCACTTT. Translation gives CASSPDGTGNSPLHF.

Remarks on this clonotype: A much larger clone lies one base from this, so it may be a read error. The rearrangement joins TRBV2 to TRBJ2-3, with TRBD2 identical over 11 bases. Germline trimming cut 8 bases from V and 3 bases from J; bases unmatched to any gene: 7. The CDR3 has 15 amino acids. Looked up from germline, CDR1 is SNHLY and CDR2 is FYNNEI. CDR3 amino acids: CASGPGLAATDTQYF. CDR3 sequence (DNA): TGTGCCAGCGGTCCGGGACTAGCGGCGACAGATACGCAGTATTTT.

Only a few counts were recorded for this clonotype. CDR3 sequence: CASSEVGYRNNEQFF. Here the CDR3 DNA reads TGTGCCAGCAGTGAAGTGGGGTACAGGAACAATGAGCAGTTCTTC. V gene TRBV6-1 combines with J gene TRBJ2-1; tentatively, D is TRBD1 (5 bases). The CDR3 extends over 15 amino acids. V lost 1 base, J lost 5 bases, and 12 bases lay in between. Germline CDR1 MNHNS, CDR2 SASEGT.

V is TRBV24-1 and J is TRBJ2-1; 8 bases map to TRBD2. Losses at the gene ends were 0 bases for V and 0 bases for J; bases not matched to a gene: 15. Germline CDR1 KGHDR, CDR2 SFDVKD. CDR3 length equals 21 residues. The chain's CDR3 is CATSDLRGAGTSASSYNEQFF. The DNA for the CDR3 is TGTGCCACCAGTGATTTGCGGGGGGCCGGGACTAGTGCAAGCTCCTACAATGAGCAGTTCTTC.

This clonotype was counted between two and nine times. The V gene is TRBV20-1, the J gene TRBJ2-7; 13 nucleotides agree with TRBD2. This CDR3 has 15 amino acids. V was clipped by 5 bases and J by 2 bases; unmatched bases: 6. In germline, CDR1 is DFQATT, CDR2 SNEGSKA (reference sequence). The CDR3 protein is CSARTSGRWPYEQYF. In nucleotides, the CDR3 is TGCAGTGCTCGGACTAGCGGGAGATGGCCCTACGAGCAGTACTTC.

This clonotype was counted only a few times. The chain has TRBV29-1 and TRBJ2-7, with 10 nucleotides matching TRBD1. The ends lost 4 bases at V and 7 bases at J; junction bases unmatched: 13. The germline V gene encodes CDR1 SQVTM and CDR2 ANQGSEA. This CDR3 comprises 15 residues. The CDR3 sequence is CSVGGIRQGAREQYF. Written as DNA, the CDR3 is TGCAGCGTTGGAGGGATAAGACAGGGGGCGCGGGAGCAGTACTTC.

The CDR3 coding sequence is TGTGCCAGCAGCAGAGGGACAGTAACTGGAAACACCATATATTTT. This codes for CASSRGTVTGNTIYF. The rearrangement uses TRBV5-6 and TRBJ1-3, with 7 bases that match TRBD1. V lost 4 bases and J lost 2; bases outside the gene matches: 6. Germline V CDR1 and CDR2: SGHDT, YYEEEE. The CDR3 contains 15 residues.

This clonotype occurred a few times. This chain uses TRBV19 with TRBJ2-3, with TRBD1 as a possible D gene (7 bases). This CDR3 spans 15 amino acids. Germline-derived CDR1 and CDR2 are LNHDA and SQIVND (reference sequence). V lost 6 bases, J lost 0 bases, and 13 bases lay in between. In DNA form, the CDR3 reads TGTGCCAGTAGCCAACAGGGGACTAGCACAGATACGCAGTATTTT. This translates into CASSQQGTSTDTQYF.

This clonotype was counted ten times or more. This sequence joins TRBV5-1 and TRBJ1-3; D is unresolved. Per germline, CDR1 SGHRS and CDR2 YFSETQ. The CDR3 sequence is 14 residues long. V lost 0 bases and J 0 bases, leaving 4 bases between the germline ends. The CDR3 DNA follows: TGCGCCAGCAGCTTGGAACGCTCTGGAAACACCATATATTTT. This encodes CASSLERSGNTIYF.

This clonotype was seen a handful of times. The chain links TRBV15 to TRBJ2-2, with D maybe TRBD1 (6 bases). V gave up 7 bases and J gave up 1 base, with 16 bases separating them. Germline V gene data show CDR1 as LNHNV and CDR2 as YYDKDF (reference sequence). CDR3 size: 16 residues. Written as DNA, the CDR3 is TGTGCCACCAAACAGGGTAATCTCTTGAACACCGGGGAGCTGTTTTTT. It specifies CATKQGNLLNTGELFF.

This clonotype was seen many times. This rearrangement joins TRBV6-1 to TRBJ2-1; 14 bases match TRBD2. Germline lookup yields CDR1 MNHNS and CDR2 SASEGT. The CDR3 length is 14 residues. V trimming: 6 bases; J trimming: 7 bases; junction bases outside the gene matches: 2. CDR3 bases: TGTGCCAGCAGGGGACTAGCGGGAGTGAATGAGCAGTTCTTC. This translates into CASRGLAGVNEQFF.

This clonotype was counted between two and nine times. The chain's CDR3 is CASALPGRSDTQYF. The CDR3 DNA is TGTGCCAGCGCTCTCCCAGGAAGATCCGATACGCAGTATTTT. The V and J genes are TRBV12-3 or TRBV12-4 and TRBJ2-3; D is unresolved. Trimming removed 8 bases at V and 6 bases at J, with 18 bases between. This CDR3 has 14 amino acids.

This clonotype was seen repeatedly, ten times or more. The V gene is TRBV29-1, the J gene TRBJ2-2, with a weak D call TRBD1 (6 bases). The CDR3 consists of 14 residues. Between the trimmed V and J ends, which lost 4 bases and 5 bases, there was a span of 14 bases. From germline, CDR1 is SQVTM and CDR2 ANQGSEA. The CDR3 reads CSVGSGTITGELFF. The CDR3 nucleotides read TGCAGCGTTGGGTCCGGGACAATAACCGGGGAGCTGTTTTTT.

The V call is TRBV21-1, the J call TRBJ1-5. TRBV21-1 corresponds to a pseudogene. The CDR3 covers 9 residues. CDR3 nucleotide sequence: TGTGCCAGCGTCGGGCCCCAGCATTTT. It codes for CASVGPQHF.

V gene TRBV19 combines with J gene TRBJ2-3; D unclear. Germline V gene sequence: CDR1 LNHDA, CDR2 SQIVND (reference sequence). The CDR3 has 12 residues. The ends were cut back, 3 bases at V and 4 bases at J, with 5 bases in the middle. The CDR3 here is CASSMMADTQYF. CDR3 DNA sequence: TGTGCCAGTAGTATGATGGCAGATACGCAGTATTTT. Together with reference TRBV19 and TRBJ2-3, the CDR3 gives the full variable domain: DGGITQSPKYLFRKEGQNVTLSCEQNLNHDAMYWYRQDPGQGLRLIYYSQIVNDFQKGDIAEGYSVSREKKESFPLTVTSAQKNPTAFYLCASSMMADTQYFGPGTRLTVL.

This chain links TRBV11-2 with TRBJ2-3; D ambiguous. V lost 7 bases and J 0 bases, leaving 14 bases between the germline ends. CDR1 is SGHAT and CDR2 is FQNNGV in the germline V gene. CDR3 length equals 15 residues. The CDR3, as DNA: TGTGCCAGCACCCTCTTACGGAAAAGCACAGATACGCAGTATTTT. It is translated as CASTLLRKSTDTQYF.

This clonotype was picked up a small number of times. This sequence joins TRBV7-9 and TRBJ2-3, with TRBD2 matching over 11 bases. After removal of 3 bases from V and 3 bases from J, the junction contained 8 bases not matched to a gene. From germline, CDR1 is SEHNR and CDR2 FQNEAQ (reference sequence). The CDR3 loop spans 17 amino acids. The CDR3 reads CASSFTSASGRTDTQYF. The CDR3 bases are TGTGCCAGCAGCTTTACGTCGGCTAGCGGGAGGACAGATACGCAGTATTTT.

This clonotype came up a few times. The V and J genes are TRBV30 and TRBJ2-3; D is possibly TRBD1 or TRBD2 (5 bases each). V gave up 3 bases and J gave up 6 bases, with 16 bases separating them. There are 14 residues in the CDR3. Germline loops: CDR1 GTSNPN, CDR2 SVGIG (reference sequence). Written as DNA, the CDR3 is TGTGCCTGGAGCCGGGACCGGTCAAAGGATACGCAGTATTTT. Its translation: CAWSRDRSKDTQYF. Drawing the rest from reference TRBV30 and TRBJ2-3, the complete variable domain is SQTIHQWPATLVQPVGSPLSLECTVEGTSNPNLYWYRQAAGRGLQLLFYSVGIGQISSEVPQNLSASRPQDRQFILSSKKLLLSDSGFYLCAWSRDRSKDTQYFGPGTRLTVL.

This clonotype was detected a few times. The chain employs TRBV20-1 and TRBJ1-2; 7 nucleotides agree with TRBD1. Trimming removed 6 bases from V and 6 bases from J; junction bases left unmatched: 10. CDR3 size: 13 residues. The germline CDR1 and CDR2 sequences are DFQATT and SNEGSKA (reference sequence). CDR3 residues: CSAHQGGLDGYTF. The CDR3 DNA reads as TGCAGTGCCCATCAGGGGGGGTTAGATGGCTACACCTTC.

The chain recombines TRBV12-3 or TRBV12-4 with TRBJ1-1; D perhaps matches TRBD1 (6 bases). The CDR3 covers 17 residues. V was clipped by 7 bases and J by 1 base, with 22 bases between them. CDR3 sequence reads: CASILRGIGGENTEAFF. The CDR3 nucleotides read TGTGCCAGCATCCTAAGGGGGATTGGGGGCGAGAACACTGAAGCTTTCTTT.

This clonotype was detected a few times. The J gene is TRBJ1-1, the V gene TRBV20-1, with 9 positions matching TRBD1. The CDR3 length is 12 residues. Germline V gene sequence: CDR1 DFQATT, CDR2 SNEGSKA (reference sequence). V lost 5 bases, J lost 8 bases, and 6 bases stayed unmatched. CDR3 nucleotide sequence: TGCAGTGCTGCAGACAGGGGGTCGGAAGCTTTCTTT. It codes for CSAADRGSEAFF.

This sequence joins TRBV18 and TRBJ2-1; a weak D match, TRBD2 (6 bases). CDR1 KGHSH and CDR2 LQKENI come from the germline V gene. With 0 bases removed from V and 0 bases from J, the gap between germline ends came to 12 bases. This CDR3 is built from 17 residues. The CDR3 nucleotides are TGTGCCAGCTCACCACCGTGGGTAGCGGTCTCCTACAATGAGCAGTTCTTC. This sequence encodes CASSPPWVAVSYNEQFF.

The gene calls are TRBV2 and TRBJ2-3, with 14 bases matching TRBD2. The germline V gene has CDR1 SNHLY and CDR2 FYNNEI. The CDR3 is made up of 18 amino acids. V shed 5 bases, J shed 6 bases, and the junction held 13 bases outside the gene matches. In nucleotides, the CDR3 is TGTGCCAGCAGTTCTCCCCTCGGACTAGCGGGGGGCCGGGATACGCAGTATTTT. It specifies CASSSPLGLAGGRDTQYF.

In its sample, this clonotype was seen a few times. DNA of the CDR3: TGTGCCAGCAGCCAAGATCGAGGGGGCCGTTCTACAGATACGCAGTATTTT. Translation: CASSQDRGGRSTDTQYF. V usage is TRBV3-1 and J usage is TRBJ2-3, with TRBD1 identical over 7 bases. The germline gives CDR1 LGHDT, CDR2 YNNKEL (reference sequence). V gave up 0 bases and J gave up 3 bases; unmatched junction bases: 9. The CDR3 covers 17 residues.

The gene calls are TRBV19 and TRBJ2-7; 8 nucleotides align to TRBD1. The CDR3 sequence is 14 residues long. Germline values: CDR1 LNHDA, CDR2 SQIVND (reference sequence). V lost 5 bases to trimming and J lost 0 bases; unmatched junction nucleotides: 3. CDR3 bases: TGTGCCAGTAGTGCCAGGGGGCTCTCCTACGAGCAGTACTTC. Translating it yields CASSARGLSYEQYF.

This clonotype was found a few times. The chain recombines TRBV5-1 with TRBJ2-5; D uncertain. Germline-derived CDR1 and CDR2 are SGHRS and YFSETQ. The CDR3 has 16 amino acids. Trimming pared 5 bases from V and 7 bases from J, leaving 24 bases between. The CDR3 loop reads CASSTPGLSVLGTQYF. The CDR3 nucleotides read TGCGCCAGCAGTACCCCGGGCCTGTCAGTGCTTGGGACCCAGTACTTC.

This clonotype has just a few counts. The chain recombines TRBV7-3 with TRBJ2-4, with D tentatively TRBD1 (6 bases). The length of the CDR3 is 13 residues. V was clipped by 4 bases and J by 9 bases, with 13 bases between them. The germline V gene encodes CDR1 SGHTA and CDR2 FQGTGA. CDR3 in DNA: TGTGCCAGCAGCTCCAGCAGGGGTACCATTCAGTACTTC. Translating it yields CASSSSRGTIQYF.

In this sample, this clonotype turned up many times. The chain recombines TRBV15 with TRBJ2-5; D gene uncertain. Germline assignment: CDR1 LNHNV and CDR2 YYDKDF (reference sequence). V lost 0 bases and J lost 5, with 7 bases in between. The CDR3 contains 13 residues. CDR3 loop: CATSRDYGETQYF. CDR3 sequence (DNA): TGTGCCACCAGCAGAGATTATGGGGAGACCCAGTACTTC. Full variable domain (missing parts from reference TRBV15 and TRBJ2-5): DAMVIQNPRYQVTQFGKPVTLSCSQTLNHNVMYWYQQKSSQAPKLLFHYYDKDFNNEADTPDNFQSRRPNTSFCFLDIRSPGLGDTAMYLCATSRDYGETQYFGPGTRLLVL.

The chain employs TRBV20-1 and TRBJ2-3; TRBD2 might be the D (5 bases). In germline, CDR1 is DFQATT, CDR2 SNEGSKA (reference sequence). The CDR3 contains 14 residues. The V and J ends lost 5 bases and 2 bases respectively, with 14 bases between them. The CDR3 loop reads CSAPERATTDTQYF. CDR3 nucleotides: TGCAGTGCTCCGGAGAGGGCTACCACAGATACGCAGTATTTT.

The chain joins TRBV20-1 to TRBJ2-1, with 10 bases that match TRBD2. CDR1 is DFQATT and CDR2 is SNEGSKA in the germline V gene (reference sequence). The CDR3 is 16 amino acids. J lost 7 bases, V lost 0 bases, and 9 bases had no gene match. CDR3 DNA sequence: TGCAGTGCTAGAGATCCCCCCCAGCGGGAGGGGAATGAGCAGTTCTTC. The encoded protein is CSARDPPQREGNEQFF.